Sequencing of this T cell receptor (beta chain) was carried out in a study of T cell repertoires in cytomegalovirus infection. Study-level background: HLA-B-restricted CMV epitopes that are well studied, plus recently identified HLA-C-restricted ones, were used by the study. Carrying CMV and the relevant HLA type showed in public TCR beta signatures.

Trimming took 6 bases from V and 7 from J, leaving 13 bases between them. The CDR3 covers 13 residues. Germline V gene sequence: CDR1 MDHEN, CDR2 SYDVKM. Notes on this clonotype: Antigen unknown.

TCRdb itself ran the reads through MiXCR, one entry per CDR3 protein. The sample carries about 330,000 distinct CDR3 sequences, roughly 34% recorded once. Points from the study as a whole: Dominating the ex vivo response were TCR beta clonotypes that were CMV-specific and HLA-C-restricted.

The specimen was cultured PBMCs, collected from culture after CMV antigen stimulation. The chain couples TRBV28 to TRBJ1-5, with D unresolved. The TCR originated in a human donor in good health (CMV status not recorded). Some clones in this sample may be carry-over from other donors' samples. This chain's CDR3 is CASSWTHPQPQHF. The CDR3 DNA sequence: TGTGCCAGCAGCTGGACGCACCCGCAGCCCCAGCATTTT.